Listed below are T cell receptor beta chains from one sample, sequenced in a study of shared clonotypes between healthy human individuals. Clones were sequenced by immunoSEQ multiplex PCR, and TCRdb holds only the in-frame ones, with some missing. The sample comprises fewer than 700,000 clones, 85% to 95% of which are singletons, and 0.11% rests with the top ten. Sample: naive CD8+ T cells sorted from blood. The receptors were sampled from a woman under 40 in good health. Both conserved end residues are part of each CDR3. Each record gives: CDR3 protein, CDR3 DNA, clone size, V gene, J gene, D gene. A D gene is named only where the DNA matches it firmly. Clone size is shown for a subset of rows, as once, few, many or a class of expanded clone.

CDR3aa: CASSFSGPGEQYF
CDR3nt: TGTGCCAGCAGTTTTTCGGGGCCAGGCGAGCAGTACTTC
abundance: NA
v_gene: TRBV27
j_gene: TRBJ2-7
d_gene: NA

CDR3aa: CASSFPSGGPGTGELFF
CDR3nt: TGTGCCAGCAGCTTCCCTTCGGGAGGGCCGGGCACCGGGGAGCTGTTTTTT
abundance: NA
v_gene: TRBV11-2
j_gene: TRBJ2-2
d_gene: TRBD2

CDR3aa: CASSLAPGTSGTYEQYF
CDR3nt: TGTGCCAGCAGCTTAGCACCCGGGACTAGCGGGACCTACGAGCAGTACTTC
abundance: NA
v_gene: TRBV7-6
j_gene: TRBJ2-7
d_gene: TRBD2

CDR3aa: CASSITGVTYEQYF
CDR3nt: TGTGCCAGTAGTATCACAGGGGTGACCTACGAGCAGTACTTC
abundance: NA
v_gene: TRBV19
j_gene: TRBJ2-7
d_gene: TRBD1

CDR3aa: CASGTSGRLPQETQYF
CDR3nt: TGTGCCAGCGGGACTAGCGGGAGGTTACCCCAAGAGACCCAGTACTTC
abundance: once
v_gene: TRBV21-1
j_gene: TRBJ2-5
d_gene: NA

CDR3aa: CASSLRITPYEQYF
CDR3nt: TGTGCCAGCAGCTTGAGAATCACGCCCTACGAGCAGTACTTC
abundance: NA
v_gene: TRBV5-6
j_gene: TRBJ2-7
d_gene: NA

CDR3aa: CATLENTEAFF
CDR3nt: TGTGCCACCCTTGAAAACACTGAAGCTTTCTTT
abundance: NA
v_gene: TRBV6-1
j_gene: TRBJ1-1
d_gene: NA

CDR3aa: CASSPSLRAGGPGEQYF
CDR3nt: TGCGCCAGCAGCCCGTCCTTAAGGGCGGGAGGGCCGGGAGAGCAGTACTTC
abundance: few
v_gene: TRBV5-1
j_gene: TRBJ2-7
d_gene: TRBD2

CDR3aa: CASSQGRNEQFF
CDR3nt: TGTGCCAGCAGCCAAGGCCGCAATGAGCAGTTCTTC
abundance: once
v_gene: TRBV5-4
j_gene: TRBJ2-1
d_gene: NA

CDR3aa: CASSPTGWGPNTEAFF
CDR3nt: TGTGCCAGCAGCCCTACAGGGTGGGGCCCGAACACTGAAGCTTTCTTT
abundance: NA
v_gene: TRBV13
j_gene: TRBJ1-1
d_gene: NA

CDR3aa: CASSQVLDAAVYNEQFF
CDR3nt: TGCGCCAGCAGCCAGGTTCTTGACGCAGCCGTCTACAATGAGCAGTTCTTC
abundance: NA
v_gene: TRBV4-1
j_gene: TRBJ2-1
d_gene: NA

CDR3aa: CAWHERQGLVF
CDR3nt: TGTGCCTGGCACGAGCGGCAAGGACTTGTTTTT
abundance: NA
v_gene: TRBV30
j_gene: TRBJ2-3
d_gene: NA

CDR3aa: CASSPPLGAGGNSYEQYF
CDR3nt: TGTGCCAGCAGCCCGCCTCTGGGAGCGGGAGGGAATTCCTACGAGCAGTACTTC
abundance: NA
v_gene: TRBV16
j_gene: TRBJ2-7
d_gene: TRBD2

CDR3aa: CASRGAGYEQYF
CDR3nt: TGTGCCAGCAGAGGGGCAGGGTACGAGCAGTACTTC
abundance: once
v_gene: TRBV21-1
j_gene: TRBJ2-7
d_gene: NA

CDR3aa: CAISDRDYEQYF
CDR3nt: TGTGCCATCAGTGATCGGGACTACGAGCAGTACTTC
abundance: NA
v_gene: TRBV10-3
j_gene: TRBJ2-7
d_gene: NA

CDR3aa: CASSVVPSGANVLTF
CDR3nt: TGTGCCAGCAGCGTAGTGCCTTCTGGGGCCAACGTCCTGACTTTC
abundance: NA
v_gene: TRBV9
j_gene: TRBJ2-6
d_gene: NA

CDR3aa: CASSIGVSGAFEQYF
CDR3nt: TGTGCCAGCAGCATCGGGGTTAGCGGGGCTTTCGAGCAGTACTTC
abundance: NA
v_gene: TRBV11-2
j_gene: TRBJ2-7
d_gene: TRBD2

CDR3aa: CASSLLMGAEAFF
CDR3nt: TGTGCCAGCAGCTTATTGATGGGGGCTGAAGCTTTCTTT
abundance: once
v_gene: TRBV13
j_gene: TRBJ1-1
d_gene: NA

CDR3aa: CASSRGPPQGSFYEQYF
CDR3nt: TGTGCCAGCAGCCGAGGCCCCCCACAGGGGTCATTCTACGAGCAGTACTTC
abundance: NA
v_gene: TRBV11-2
j_gene: TRBJ2-7
d_gene: TRBD1

CDR3aa: CASSLGTLNTEAFF
CDR3nt: TGTGCCAGCAGCTTGGGGACATTGAACACTGAAGCTTTCTTT
abundance: NA
v_gene: TRBV7-9
j_gene: TRBJ1-1
d_gene: NA

CDR3aa: CASSADESEQYF
CDR3nt: TGTGCCAGCAGCGCGGATGAAAGCGAGCAGTACTTC
abundance: NA
v_gene: TRBV9
j_gene: TRBJ2-7
d_gene: NA

CDR3aa: CASSQRTGTNTEAFF
CDR3nt: TGCGCCAGCAGCCAACGGACAGGGACGAACACTGAAGCTTTCTTT
abundance: once
v_gene: TRBV4-1
j_gene: TRBJ1-1
d_gene: TRBD1

CDR3aa: CASSSYGDRSYEQYF
CDR3nt: TGTGCCAGCAGCTCATATGGGGACAGGAGCTACGAGCAGTACTTC
abundance: few
v_gene: TRBV7-2
j_gene: TRBJ2-7
d_gene: TRBD1

CDR3aa: CASSPSDRAYEQYF
CDR3nt: TGTGCCAGCAGTCCCTCCGACAGGGCCTACGAGCAGTACTTC
abundance: NA
v_gene: TRBV28
j_gene: TRBJ2-7
d_gene: TRBD1

CDR3aa: CASSYDGTGGYEQYF
CDR3nt: TGTGCCAGCAGTTACGACGGGACAGGGGGCTACGAGCAGTACTTC
abundance: few
v_gene: TRBV6-5
j_gene: TRBJ2-7
d_gene: TRBD1

CDR3aa: CASSGALPYEQYF
CDR3nt: TGTGCCAGCAGTGGAGCCCTACCCTACGAGCAGTACTTC
abundance: NA
v_gene: TRBV27
j_gene: TRBJ2-7
d_gene: NA

CDR3aa: CASSIKGTNTEAFF
CDR3nt: TGTGCCAGTAGTATAAAGGGGACGAACACTGAAGCTTTCTTT
abundance: NA
v_gene: TRBV19
j_gene: TRBJ1-1
d_gene: NA

CDR3aa: CASSLDLKPHEQYF
CDR3nt: TGTGCCAGCAGCTTAGATCTGAAACCCCACGAGCAGTACTTC
abundance: NA
v_gene: TRBV7-9
j_gene: TRBJ2-7
d_gene: NA

CDR3aa: CASSDDRVYEQYF
CDR3nt: TGTGCCAGCAGTGATGACAGGGTTTACGAGCAGTACTTC
abundance: NA
v_gene: TRBV6-1
j_gene: TRBJ2-7
d_gene: TRBD1

CDR3aa: CASSTGPRNTEAFF
CDR3nt: TGTGCCAGCAGCACGGGACCTCGCAACACTGAAGCTTTCTTT
abundance: NA
v_gene: TRBV7-9
j_gene: TRBJ1-1
d_gene: NA

CDR3aa: CASSNRLAGYNEQFF
CDR3nt: TGTGCCAGCAGCAACCGACTAGCGGGGTACAATGAGCAGTTCTTC
abundance: once
v_gene: TRBV21-1
j_gene: TRBJ2-1
d_gene: NA

CDR3aa: CASSSADSLNEKLFF
CDR3nt: TGTGCCAGCAGCTCAGCGGACAGCCTGAATGAAAAACTGTTTTTT
abundance: NA
v_gene: TRBV7-9
j_gene: TRBJ1-4
d_gene: NA

CDR3aa: CASSLFGKAEAFF
CDR3nt: TGTGCCAGCAGCTTATTTGGGAAGGCTGAAGCTTTCTTT
abundance: NA
v_gene: TRBV13
j_gene: TRBJ1-1
d_gene: NA

CDR3aa: CASSPLSGDGDEQFF
CDR3nt: TGCGCCAGCAGCCCCTTATCGGGAGATGGGGATGAGCAGTTCTTC
abundance: NA
v_gene: TRBV5-1
j_gene: TRBJ2-1
d_gene: NA

CDR3aa: CASTLRASDSTDTQYF
CDR3nt: TGTGCCAGCACCCTACGGGCTAGCGATAGCACAGATACGCAGTATTTT
abundance: NA
v_gene: TRBV5-6
j_gene: TRBJ2-3
d_gene: NA

CDR3aa: CASSGQGLFGEQYF
CDR3nt: TGTGCCAGTAGTGGACAGGGTCTATTCGGCGAGCAGTACTTC
abundance: NA
v_gene: TRBV19
j_gene: TRBJ2-7
d_gene: TRBD1

CDR3aa: CASSRKREVSYEQYF
CDR3nt: TGTGCCAGCAGTAGGAAGCGGGAGGTTTCCTACGAGCAGTACTTC
abundance: once
v_gene: TRBV6-6
j_gene: TRBJ2-7
d_gene: TRBD2

CDR3aa: CASSPRDRGSPEQYF
CDR3nt: TGTGCCAGCAGCCCCCGGGACAGGGGGTCCCCCGAGCAGTACTTC
abundance: once
v_gene: TRBV4-2
j_gene: TRBJ2-7
d_gene: TRBD1

CDR3aa: CASSGGGASPQHF
CDR3nt: TGTGCCAGCTCCGGGGGAGGGGCCTCGCCCCAGCATTTT
abundance: NA
v_gene: TRBV18
j_gene: TRBJ1-5
d_gene: NA

CDR3aa: CASSIETGAYEQYF
CDR3nt: TGTGCCAGCAGTATTGAGACAGGGGCCTACGAGCAGTACTTC
abundance: NA
v_gene: TRBV6-1
j_gene: TRBJ2-7
d_gene: TRBD1

CDR3aa: CASSLAGVAYNEQFF
CDR3nt: TGTGCCAGCAGCTTAGCAGGGGTAGCCTACAATGAGCAGTTCTTC
abundance: NA
v_gene: TRBV7-2
j_gene: TRBJ2-1
d_gene: NA

CDR3aa: CASSYALGLNTEAFF
CDR3nt: TGTGCCAGCAGTTATGCCCTCGGGTTGAACACTGAAGCTTTCTTT
abundance: NA
v_gene: TRBV6-5
j_gene: TRBJ1-1
d_gene: NA

CDR3aa: CATSRGGVSGELFF
CDR3nt: TGTGCCACCAGCAGGGGAGGGGTCTCCGGGGAGCTGTTTTTT
abundance: NA
v_gene: TRBV15
j_gene: TRBJ2-2
d_gene: TRBD2